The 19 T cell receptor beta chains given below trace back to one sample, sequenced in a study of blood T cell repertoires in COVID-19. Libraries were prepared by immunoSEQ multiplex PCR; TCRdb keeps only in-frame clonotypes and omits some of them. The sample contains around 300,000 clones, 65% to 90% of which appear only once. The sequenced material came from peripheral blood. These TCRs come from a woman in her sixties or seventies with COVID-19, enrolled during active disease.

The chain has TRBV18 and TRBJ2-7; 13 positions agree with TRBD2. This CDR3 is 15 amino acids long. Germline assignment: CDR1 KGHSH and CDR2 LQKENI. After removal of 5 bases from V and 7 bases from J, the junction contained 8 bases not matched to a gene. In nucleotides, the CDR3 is TGTGCCAGCTCAAACGGACTAGCGGGGGTGTGGGAGCAGTACTTC. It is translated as CASSNGLAGVWEQYF. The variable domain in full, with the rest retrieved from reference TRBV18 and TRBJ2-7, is NAGVMQNPRHLVRRRGQEARLRCSPMKGHSHVYWYRQLPEEGLKFMVYLQKENIIDESGMPKERFSAEFPKEGPSILRIQQVVRGDSAAYFCASSNGLAGVWEQYFGPGTRLTVT.

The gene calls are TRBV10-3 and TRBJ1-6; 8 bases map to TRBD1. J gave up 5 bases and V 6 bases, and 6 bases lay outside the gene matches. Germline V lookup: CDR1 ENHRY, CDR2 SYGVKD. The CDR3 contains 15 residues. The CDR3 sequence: CAIREADRDNSPLHF. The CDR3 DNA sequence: TGTGCCATCAGAGAAGCGGACAGGGATAATTCACCCCTCCACTTT.

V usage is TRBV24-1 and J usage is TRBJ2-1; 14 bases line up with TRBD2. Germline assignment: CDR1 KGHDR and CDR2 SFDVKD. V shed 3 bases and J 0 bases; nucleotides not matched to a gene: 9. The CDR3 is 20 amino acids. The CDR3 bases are TGTGCCACCAGTGATCCCCCCGGGACTAGCGGGGGACGCTCCTACAATGAGCAGTTCTTC. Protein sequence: CATSDPPGTSGGRSYNEQFF.

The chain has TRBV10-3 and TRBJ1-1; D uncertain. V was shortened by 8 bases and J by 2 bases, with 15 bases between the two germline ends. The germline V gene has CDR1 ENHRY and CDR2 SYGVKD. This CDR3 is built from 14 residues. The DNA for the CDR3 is TGTGCCATCGTCCCCGGGGAATTAAACACTGAAGCTTTCTTT. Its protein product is CAIVPGELNTEAFF.

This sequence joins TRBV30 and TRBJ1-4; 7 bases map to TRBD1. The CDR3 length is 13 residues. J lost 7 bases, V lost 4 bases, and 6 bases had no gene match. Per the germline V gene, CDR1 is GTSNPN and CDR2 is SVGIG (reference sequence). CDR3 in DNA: TGTGCCTGGATCCCGACAGGGACTGAAAAACTGTTTTTT. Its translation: CAWIPTGTEKLFF.

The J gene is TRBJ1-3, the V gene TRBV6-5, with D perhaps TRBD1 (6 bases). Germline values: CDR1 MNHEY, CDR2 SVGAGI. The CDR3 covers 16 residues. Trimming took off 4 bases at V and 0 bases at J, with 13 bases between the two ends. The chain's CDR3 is CASSSSGQLSGNTIYF. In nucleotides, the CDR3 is TGTGCCAGCAGTTCCAGCGGACAGCTCTCTGGAAACACCATATATTTT.

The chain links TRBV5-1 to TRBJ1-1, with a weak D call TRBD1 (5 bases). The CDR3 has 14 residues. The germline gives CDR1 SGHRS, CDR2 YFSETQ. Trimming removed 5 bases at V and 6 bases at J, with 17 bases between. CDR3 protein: CASRGGGPKAEAFF. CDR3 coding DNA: TGCGCCAGCAGGGGGGGAGGTCCGAAGGCTGAAGCTTTCTTT.

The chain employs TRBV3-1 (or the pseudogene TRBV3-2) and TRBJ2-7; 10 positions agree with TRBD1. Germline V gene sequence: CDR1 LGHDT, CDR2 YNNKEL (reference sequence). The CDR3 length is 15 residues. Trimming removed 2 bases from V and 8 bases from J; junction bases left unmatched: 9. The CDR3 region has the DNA TGTGCCAGCAGCCAACAAAGAGGGACAGGGGTGAAGCAGTACTTC. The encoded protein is CASSQQRGTGVKQYF.

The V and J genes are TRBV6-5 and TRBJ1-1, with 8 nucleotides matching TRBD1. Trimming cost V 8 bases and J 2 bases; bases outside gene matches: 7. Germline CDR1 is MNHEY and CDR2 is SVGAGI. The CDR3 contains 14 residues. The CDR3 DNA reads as TGTGCCAGCGGAAAGGCAGGGGGCAACACTGAAGCTTTCTTT. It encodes CASGKAGGNTEAFF.

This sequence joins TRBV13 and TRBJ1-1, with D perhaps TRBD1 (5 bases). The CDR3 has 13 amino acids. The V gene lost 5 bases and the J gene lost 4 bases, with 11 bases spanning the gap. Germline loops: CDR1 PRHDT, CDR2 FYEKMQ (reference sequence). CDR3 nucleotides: TGTGCCAGCAGCCCCCAGGGCCCCACTGAAGCTTTCTTT. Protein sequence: CASSPQGPTEAFF. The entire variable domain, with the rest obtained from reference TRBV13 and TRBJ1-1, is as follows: AAGVIQSPRHLIKEKRETATLKCYPIPRHDTVYWYQQGPGQDPQFLISFYEKMQSDKGSIPDRFSAQQFSDYHSELNMSSLELGDSALYFCASSPQGPTEAFFGQGTRLTVV.

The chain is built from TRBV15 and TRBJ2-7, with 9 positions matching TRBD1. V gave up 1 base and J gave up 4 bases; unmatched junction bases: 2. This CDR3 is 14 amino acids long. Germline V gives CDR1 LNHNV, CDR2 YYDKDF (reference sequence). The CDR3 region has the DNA TGTGCCACCAGCAGAGGGGACAGGGAATACGAGCAGTACTTC. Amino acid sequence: CATSRGDREYEQYF.

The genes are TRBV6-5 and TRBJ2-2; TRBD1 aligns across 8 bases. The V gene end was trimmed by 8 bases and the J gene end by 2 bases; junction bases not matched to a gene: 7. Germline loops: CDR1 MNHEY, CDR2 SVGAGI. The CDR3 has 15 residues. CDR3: CASRRTGLNTGELFF. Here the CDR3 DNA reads TGTGCCAGCCGGCGGACAGGGCTAAACACCGGGGAGCTGTTTTTT.

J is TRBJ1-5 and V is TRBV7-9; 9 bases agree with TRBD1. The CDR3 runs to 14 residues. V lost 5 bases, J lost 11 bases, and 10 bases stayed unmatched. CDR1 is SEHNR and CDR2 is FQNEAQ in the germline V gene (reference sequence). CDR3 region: CASSPDLDRGAQHF. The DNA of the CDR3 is TGTGCCAGCAGCCCCGACCTGGACAGGGGAGCCCAGCATTTT.

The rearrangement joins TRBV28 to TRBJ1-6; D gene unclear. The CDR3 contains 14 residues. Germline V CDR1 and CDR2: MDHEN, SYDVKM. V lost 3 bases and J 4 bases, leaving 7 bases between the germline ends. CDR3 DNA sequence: TGTGCCAGCAGTTTGGCCAGTTATAATTCACCCCTCCACTTT. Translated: CASSLASYNSPLHF. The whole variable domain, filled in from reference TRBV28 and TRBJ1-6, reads DVKVTQSSRYLVKRTGEKVFLECVQDMDHENMFWYRQDPGLGLRLIYFSYDVKMKEKGDIPEGYSVSREKKERFSLILESASTNQTSMYLCASSLASYNSPLHFGNGTRLTVT.

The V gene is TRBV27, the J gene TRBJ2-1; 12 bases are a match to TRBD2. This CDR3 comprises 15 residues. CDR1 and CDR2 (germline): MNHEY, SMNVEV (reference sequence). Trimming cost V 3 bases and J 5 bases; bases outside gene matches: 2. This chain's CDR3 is CASSFGLAGNNEQFF. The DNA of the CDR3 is TGTGCCAGCAGTTTCGGACTAGCGGGGAACAATGAGCAGTTCTTC.

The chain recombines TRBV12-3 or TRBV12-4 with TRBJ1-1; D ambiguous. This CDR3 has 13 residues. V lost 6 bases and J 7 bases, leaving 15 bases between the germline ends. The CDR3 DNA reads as TGTGCCAGCAGCTACAGCCTAGCGGATGAAGCTTTCTTT. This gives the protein CASSYSLADEAFF.

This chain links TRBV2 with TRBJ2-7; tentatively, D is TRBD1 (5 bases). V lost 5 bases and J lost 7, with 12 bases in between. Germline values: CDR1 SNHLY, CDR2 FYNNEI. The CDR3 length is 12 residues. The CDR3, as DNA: TGTGCCAGCAGTAGCTCCTCAGGGGAGCAGTACTTC. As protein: CASSSSSGEQYF.

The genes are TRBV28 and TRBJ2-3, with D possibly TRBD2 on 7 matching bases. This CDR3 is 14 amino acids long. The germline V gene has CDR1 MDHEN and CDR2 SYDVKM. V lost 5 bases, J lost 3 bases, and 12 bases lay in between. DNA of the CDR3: TGTGCCAGCAGTCGCGGGGGCTCAACAGATACGCAGTATTTT. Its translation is CASSRGGSTDTQYF.

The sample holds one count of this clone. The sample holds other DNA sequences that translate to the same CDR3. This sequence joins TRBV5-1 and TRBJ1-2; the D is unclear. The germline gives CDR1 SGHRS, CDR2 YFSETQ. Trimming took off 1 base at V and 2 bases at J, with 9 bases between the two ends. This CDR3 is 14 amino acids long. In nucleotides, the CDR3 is TGCGCCAGCAGCTTGTCACCAGGAAACTATGGCTACACCTTC. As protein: CASSLSPGNYGYTF. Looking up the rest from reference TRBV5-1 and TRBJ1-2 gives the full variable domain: KAGVTQTPRYLIKTRGQQVTLSCSPISGHRSVSWYQQTPGQGLQFLFEYFSETQRNKGNFPGRFSGRQFSNSRSEMNVSTLELGDSALYLCASSLSPGNYGYTFGSGTRLTVV.